This TCR beta chain was captured in a study of cytomegalovirus exposure and HLA in healthy donors. General study findings and limits: Analysis was carried out at a later point, and it linked a missense DCLRE1C variant to TCR beta V- and J-gene trimming. Later work showed greater clonal expansion in HLA-associated TCR beta chains than in equally common others.

This clone was seen only once. Its specificity is unknown. 60 Vbeta and 13 Jbeta primers were used in PCR. The table came from immunoSEQ multiplex PCR; TCRdb's copy has only in-frame clones and leaves some out. Among approximately 140,000 clones, roughly 75% were seen once, and the ten largest hold 6.8%. Unrecorded immune exposures were likely, despite nominal health at sampling. This CDR3 has 18 residues. Looked up from germline, CDR1 is SGHRS and CDR2 is YFSETQ. Trimming took 0 bases from V and 2 from J, leaving 18 bases between them. V is TRBV5-1 and J is TRBJ2-1; weak D call: TRBD1 (6 bases). The TCR originated in a man in his forties in good health and CMV-seropositive. Sequenced: PBMCs. CDR3 residues: CASSLDTMSGAPYNEQFF. In nucleotides, the CDR3 is TGCGCCAGCAGCTTGGATACCATGTCAGGGGCTCCCTACAATGAGCAGTTCTTC.